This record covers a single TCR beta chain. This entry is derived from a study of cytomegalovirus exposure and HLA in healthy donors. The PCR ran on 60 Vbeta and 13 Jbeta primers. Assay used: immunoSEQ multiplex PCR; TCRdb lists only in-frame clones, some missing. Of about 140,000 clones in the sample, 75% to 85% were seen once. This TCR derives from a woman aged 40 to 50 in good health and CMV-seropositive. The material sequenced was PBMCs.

CDR3 in DNA: TGTGCCAGTAGTATTCTCCAACAGGGGGCACAGCAGCCCCAGCATTTT. Translated, it gives CASSILQQGAQQPQHF. The rearrangement joins TRBV19 to TRBJ1-5; TRBD1 matches at 9 bases. This CDR3 comprises 16 residues. Germline V gene data show CDR1 as LNHDA and CDR2 as SQIVND (reference sequence). The junction had 10 bases not matched to a gene; V was cut back by 3 bases and J by 7 bases.